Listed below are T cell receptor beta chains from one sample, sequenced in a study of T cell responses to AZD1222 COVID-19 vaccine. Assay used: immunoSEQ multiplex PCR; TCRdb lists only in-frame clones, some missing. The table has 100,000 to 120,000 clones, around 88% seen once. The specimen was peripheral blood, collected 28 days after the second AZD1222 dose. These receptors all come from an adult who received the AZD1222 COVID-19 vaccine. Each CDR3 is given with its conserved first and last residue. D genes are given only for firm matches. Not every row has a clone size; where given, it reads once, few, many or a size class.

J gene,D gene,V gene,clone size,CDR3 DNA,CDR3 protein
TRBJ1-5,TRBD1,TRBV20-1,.,TGCAGTGCTAGTTGGGTGACAGGGGCCAATCAGCCCCAGCATTTT,CSASWVTGANQPQHF
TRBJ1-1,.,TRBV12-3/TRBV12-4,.,TGTGCCAGCAGTTTTACCCAGGGAACTGAAGCTTTCTTT,CASSFTQGTEAFF
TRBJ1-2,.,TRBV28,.,TGTGCCAGCAGTTTAGATAACTATGGCTACACCTTC,CASSLDNYGYTF
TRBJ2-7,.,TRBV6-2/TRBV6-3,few,TGTGCCAGCAGTCCCATACCGAACCCAAGGGTTTACGAGCAGTACTTC,CASSPIPNPRVYEQYF
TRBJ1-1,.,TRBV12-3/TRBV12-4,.,TGTGCCAGCAGCTCCTTGGGGGTAGATGAAGCTTTCTTT,CASSSLGVDEAFF
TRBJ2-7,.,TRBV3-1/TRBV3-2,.,TGTGCCAGCAGCCAAGCGCGCCGGAACTACGAGCAGTACTTC,CASSQARRNYEQYF
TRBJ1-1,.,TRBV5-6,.,TGTGCCAGCAGCTCTTTAACAGGGAACACTGAAGCTTTCTTT,CASSSLTGNTEAFF
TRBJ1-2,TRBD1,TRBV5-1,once,TGCGCCAGCAGCTCCGCCGGGACAGAGTACCGCTACACCTTC,CASSSAGTEYRYTF
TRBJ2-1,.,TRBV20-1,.,TGCAGTGCTAGTCGGGGGCGTGATGAGCAGTTCTTC,CSASRGRDEQFF
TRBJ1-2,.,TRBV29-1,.,TGCAGCGTTGCGATGACAGGCTATGGCTACACCTTC,CSVAMTGYGYTF
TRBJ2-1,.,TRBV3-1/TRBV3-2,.,TGTGCCAGCAGCCTTACGGGGGCTCCAAACAATGAGCAGTTCTTC,CASSLTGAPNNEQFF
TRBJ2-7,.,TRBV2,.,TGTGCCAGCCGGGGCGACGTTTACGAGCAGTACTTC,CASRGDVYEQYF
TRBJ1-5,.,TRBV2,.,TGTGCCAGCAGTGAAAACCAGGGTTCTCAGCCCCAGCATTTT,CASSENQGSQPQHF
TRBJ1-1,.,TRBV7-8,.,TGTGCCAGCAGCTCCCCGGGACCAGCGGCTTTCTTT,CASSSPGPAAFF
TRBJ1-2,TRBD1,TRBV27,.,TGTGCCAGCAGTTCGGCAGGGGGCGGAGGGTATGGCTACACCTTC,CASSSAGGGGYGYTF
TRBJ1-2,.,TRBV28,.,TGTGCCAGCAGTTCGACAGAGCCCTATGGCTACACCTTC,CASSSTEPYGYTF
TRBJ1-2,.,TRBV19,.,TGTGCCAGTAGTGTAACGACTTTTAACTATGGCTACACCTTC,CASSVTTFNYGYTF
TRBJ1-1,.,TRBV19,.,TGTGCCAGTAGCCCGACAGCTATGAACACTGAAGCTTTCTTT,CASSPTAMNTEAFF
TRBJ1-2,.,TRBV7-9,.,TGTGCCAGCAGCCTCGGGCGGGGAAGCTACACCTTC,CASSLGRGSYTF
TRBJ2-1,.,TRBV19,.,TGTGCCAGTAGATGGGGCAGGGGGAGGGGTAATGAGCAGTTCTTC,CASRWGRGRGNEQFF
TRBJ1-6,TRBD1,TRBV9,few,TGTGCCAGCAGGGGACAGGGGTCAAGTTCACCCCTCCACTTT,CASRGQGSSSPLHF
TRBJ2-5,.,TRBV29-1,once,TGCAGCGTTATTATAGGTGGGGGGAGCTTTGAGACCCAGTACTTC,CSVIIGGGSFETQYF
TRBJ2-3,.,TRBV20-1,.,TGCAGTGCTAGTGTTCGGACAAGGGGTGGAGATACGCAGTATTTT,CSASVRTRGGDTQYF
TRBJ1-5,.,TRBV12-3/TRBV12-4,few,TGTGCCAGCGCGGGGAACAATCAGCCCCAGCATTTT,CASAGNNQPQHF
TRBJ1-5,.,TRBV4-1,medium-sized,TGCGCCAGCAGCGAAGAACCCCCTCAGGGTCCCTTTAGCAATCAGCCCCAGCATTTT,CASSEEPPQGPFSNQPQHF
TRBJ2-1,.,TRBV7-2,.,TGTGCCAGCAGCTTAGGCGCAGCTAGCAATGAGCAGTTCTTC,CASSLGAASNEQFF